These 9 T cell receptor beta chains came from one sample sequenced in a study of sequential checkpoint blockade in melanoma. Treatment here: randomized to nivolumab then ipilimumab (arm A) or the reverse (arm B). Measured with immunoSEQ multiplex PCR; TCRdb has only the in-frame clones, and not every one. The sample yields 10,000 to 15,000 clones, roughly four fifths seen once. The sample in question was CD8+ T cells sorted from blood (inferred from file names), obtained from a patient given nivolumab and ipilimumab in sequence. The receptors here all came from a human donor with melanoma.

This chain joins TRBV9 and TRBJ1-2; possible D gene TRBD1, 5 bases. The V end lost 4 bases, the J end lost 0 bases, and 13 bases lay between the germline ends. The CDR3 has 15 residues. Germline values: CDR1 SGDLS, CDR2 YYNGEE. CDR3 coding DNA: TGTGCCAGCAGCATCGACAGACGAGCTAACTATGGCTACACCTTC. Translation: CASSIDRRANYGYTF.

The CDR3 nucleotides read TGCGCCAGCAGCCAAGATGCGGGGGGACAGGGGACCTCCTACGAGCAGTACTTC. As protein: CASSQDAGGQGTSYEQYF. V gene TRBV4-1 combines with J gene TRBJ2-7, with 10 bases aligning to TRBD1. V gave up 0 bases and J gave up 0 bases; unmatched junction bases: 8. The CDR3 covers 18 residues. Per the germline V gene, CDR1 is MGHRA and CDR2 is YSYEKL.

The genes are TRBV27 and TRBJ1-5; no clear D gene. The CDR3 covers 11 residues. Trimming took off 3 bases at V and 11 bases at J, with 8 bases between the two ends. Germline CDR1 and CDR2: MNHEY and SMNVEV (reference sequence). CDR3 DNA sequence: TGTGCCAGCAGTTTTGGCGGGTCCCAGCATTTT. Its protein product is CASSFGGSQHF.

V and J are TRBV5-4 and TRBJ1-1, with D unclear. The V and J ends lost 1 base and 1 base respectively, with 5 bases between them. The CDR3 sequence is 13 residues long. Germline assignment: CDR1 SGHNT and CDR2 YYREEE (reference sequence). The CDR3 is CASSLWANTEAFF. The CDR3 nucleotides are TGTGCCAGCAGCTTGTGGGCGAACACTGAAGCTTTCTTT.

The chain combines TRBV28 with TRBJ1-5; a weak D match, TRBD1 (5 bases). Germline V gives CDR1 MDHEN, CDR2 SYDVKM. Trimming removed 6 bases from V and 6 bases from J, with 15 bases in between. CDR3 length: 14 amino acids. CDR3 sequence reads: CASSWVGDGQPQHF. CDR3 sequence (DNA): TGTGCCAGCAGCTGGGTAGGGGATGGTCAGCCCCAGCATTTT.

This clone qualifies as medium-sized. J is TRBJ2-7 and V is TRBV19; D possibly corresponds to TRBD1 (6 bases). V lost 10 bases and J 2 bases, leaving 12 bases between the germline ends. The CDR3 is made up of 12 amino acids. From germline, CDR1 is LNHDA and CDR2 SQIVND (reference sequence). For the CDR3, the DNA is TGTGCCACACTCGAGGGGGCCTACGAGCAGTACTTC. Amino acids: CATLEGAYEQYF.

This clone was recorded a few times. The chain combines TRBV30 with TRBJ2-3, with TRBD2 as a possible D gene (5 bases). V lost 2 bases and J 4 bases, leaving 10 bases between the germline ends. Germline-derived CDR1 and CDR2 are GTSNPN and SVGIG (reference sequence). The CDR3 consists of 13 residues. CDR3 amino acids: CAWSQGSPDTQYF. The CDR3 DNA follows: TGTGCCTGGAGTCAAGGGAGTCCAGATACGCAGTATTTT.

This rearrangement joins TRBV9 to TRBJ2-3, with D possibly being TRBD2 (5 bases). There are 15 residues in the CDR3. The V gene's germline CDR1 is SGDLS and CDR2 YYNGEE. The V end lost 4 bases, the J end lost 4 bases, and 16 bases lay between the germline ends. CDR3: CASSYSAGLPDTQYF. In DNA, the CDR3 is TGTGCCAGCAGCTACTCCGCGGGTCTCCCAGATACGCAGTATTTT.

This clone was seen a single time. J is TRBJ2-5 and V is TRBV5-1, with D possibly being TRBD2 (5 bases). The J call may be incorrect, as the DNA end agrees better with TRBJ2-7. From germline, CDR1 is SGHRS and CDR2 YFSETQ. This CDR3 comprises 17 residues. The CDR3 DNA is TGCGCCAGCAGCTTGGGGAGGCAGAAGCCATTAGCCTACGAGCAGTACTTC. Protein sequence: CASSLGRQKPLAYEQYF.